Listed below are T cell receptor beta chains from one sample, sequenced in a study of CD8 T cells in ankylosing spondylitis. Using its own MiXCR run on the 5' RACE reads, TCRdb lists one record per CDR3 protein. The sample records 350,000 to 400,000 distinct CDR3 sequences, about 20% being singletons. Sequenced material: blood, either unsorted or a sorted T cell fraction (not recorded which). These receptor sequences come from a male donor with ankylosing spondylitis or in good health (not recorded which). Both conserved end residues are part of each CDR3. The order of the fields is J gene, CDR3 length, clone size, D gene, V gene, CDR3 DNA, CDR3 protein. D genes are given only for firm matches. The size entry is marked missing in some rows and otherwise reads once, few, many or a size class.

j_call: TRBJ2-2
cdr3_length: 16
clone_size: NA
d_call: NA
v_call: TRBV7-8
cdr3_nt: TGTGCCAGCAGCTCCCTCGGGGGCGGTCTGACCGGGGAGCTGTTTTTT
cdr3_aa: CASSSLGGGLTGELFF

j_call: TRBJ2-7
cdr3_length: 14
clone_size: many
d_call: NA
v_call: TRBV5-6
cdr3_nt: TGTGCCAGCAGCTTGGCTGGCAGAACCTACGAGCAGTACTTC
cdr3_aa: CASSLAGRTYEQYF

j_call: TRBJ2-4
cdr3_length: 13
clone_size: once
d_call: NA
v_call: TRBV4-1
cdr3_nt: TGCGCCAGCAGCCAAGATCTTGGTAGGGTACAGTACTTC
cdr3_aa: CASSQDLGRVQYF

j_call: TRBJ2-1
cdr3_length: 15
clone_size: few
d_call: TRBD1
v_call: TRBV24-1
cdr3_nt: TGTGCCACCAGTGACCGGGACAGCAGCTGGGATGAGCAGTTCTTC
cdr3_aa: CATSDRDSSWDEQFF

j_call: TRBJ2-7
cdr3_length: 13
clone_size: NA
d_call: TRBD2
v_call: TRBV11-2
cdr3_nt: TGTGCCAGCAGCCGCGGGGGCTCCTACGAGCAGTACTTC
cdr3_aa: CASSRGGSYEQYF

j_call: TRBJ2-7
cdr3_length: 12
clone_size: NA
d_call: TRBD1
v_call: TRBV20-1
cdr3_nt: TGCAGTTCGACGGACAGGGACCACGAGCAGTACTTC
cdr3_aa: CSSTDRDHEQYF

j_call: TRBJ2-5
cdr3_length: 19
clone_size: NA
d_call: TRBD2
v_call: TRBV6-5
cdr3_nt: TGTGCCAGCAGTTACTCGATAACGACTAGCGGGGGACCTGGAGAGACCCAGTACTTC
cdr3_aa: CASSYSITTSGGPGETQYF

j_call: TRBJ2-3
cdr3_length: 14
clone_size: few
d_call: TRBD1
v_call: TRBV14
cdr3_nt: TGTGCCAGCAGCCCCAGACAGGGTCCAGATACGCAGTATTTT
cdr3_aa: CASSPRQGPDTQYF

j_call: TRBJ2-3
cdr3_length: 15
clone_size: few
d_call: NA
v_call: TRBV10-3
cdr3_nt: TGTGCCATTCGCCCTAGGCCCGACCTCACAGATACGCAGTATTTT
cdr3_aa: CAIRPRPDLTDTQYF

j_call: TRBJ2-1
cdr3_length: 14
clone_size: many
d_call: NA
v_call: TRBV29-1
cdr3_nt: TGCAGCGTCGACCCTGGGAAGGGTGGCAATGAGCAGTTCTTC
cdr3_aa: CSVDPGKGGNEQFF

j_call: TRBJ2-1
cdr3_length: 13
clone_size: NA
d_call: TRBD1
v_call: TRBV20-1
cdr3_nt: TGCAGTGCTGACAGGGAACCCTACAATGAGCAGTTCTTC
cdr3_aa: CSADREPYNEQFF

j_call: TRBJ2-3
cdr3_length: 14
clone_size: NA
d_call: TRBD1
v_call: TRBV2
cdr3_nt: TGTGCCAGCAGTGATAGACAGGGAACAGATACGCAGTATTTT
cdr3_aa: CASSDRQGTDTQYF

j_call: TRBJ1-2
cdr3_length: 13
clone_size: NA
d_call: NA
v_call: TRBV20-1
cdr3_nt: TGCAGTGCTAGACGCAGGGAGGACTATGGCTACACCTTC
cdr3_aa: CSARRREDYGYTF

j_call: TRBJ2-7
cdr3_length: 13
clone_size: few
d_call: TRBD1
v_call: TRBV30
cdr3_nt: TGTGCCTGGAGTCCACAGGGGATTAAGGAGCAGTACTTC
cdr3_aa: CAWSPQGIKEQYF

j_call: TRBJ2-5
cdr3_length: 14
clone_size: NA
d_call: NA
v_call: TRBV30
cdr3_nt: TGTGCCTGGAGTTTTGGGTTTTTAGAAGAGACCCAGTACTTC
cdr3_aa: CAWSFGFLEETQYF

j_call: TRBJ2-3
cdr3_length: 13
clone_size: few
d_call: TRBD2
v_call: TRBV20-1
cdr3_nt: TGCAGTGCTAGAACCGGCGGGGGGCATACGCAGTATTTT
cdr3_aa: CSARTGGGHTQYF

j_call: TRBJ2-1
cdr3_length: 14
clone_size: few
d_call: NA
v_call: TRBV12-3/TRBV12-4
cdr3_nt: TGTGCCAGCAGTTCAGGGGGGGGGGACCAAGAGCAGTTCTTC
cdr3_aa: CASSSGGGDQEQFF

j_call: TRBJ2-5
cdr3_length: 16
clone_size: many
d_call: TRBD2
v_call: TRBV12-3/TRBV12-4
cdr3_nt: TGTGCCAGCAGTTTAAGTAGCGGGGGAGTCCAAGAGACCCAGTACTTC
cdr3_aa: CASSLSSGGVQETQYF

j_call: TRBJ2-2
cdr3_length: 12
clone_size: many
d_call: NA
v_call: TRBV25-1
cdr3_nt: TGTGCCAGCAGGGGGAGTTCCGGGGAGCTGTTTTTT
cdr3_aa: CASRGSSGELFF

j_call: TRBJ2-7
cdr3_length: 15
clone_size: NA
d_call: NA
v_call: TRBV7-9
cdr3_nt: TGTGCCAGCAGCCCCAGGAGGGGTGGGACCTTCGAGCAGTACTTC
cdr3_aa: CASSPRRGGTFEQYF

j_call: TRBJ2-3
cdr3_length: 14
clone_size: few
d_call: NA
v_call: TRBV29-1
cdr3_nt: TGCAGCGTTGCCGGACAGACTAGCACAGATACGCAGTATTTT
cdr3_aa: CSVAGQTSTDTQYF

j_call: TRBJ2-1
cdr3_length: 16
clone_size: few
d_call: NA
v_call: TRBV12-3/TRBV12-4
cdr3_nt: TGTGCCAGCAGACCAGGACGAGGACTATCCTACAATGAGCAGTTCTTC
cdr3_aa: CASRPGRGLSYNEQFF

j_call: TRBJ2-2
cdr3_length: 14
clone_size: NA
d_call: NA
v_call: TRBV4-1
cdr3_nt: TGCGCCAGCAGCCCCCAATCCCCTCCCGGGGAGCTGTTTTTT
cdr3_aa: CASSPQSPPGELFF

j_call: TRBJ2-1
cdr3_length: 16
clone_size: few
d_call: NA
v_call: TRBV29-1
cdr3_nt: TGCAGCGTTGAAGAGGGGGCGGGGAGTTCCTACAATGAGCAGTTCTTC
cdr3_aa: CSVEEGAGSSYNEQFF

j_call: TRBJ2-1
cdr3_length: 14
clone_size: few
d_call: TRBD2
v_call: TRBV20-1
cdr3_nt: TGCAGTGCTAGAACCGGGACTAGCCGGAATGAGCAGTTCTTC
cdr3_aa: CSARTGTSRNEQFF

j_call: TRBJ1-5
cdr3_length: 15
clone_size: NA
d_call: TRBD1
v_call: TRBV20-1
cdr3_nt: TGCAGTGCTAGAGCAGACGGGACAGGGAATCAGCCCCAGCATTTT
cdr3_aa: CSARADGTGNQPQHF

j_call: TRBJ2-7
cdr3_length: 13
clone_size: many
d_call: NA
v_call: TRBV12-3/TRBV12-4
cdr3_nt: TGTGCCAGCAGTTTTTTCAGGTCCTACGAGCAGTACTTC
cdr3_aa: CASSFFRSYEQYF

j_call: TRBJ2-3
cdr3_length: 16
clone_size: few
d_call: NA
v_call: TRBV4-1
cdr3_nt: TGCGCCAGCAGCCAACCTTGGCTACTCAAAACAGATACGCAGTATTTT
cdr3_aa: CASSQPWLLKTDTQYF

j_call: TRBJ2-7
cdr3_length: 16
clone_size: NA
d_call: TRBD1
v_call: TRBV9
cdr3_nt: TGTGCCAGCAGCCCCGACTTGGGGACAGCCTCCTACGAGCAGTACTTC
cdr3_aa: CASSPDLGTASYEQYF

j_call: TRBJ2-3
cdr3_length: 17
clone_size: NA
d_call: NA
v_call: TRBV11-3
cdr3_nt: TGTGCCAGCAGCCTCGGCGGGCAGAACAGGGCTACAGATACGCAGTATTTT
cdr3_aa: CASSLGGQNRATDTQYF

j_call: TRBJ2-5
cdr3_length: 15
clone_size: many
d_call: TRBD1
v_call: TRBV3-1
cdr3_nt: TGTGCCAGCAGCCAAGAGACCACAGGGGGTGAGACCCAGTACTTC
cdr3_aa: CASSQETTGGETQYF

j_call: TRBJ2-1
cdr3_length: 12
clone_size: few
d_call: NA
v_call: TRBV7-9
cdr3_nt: TGTGCCAGCAACCTCGCGGGAAATGAGCAGTTCTTC
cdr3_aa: CASNLAGNEQFF